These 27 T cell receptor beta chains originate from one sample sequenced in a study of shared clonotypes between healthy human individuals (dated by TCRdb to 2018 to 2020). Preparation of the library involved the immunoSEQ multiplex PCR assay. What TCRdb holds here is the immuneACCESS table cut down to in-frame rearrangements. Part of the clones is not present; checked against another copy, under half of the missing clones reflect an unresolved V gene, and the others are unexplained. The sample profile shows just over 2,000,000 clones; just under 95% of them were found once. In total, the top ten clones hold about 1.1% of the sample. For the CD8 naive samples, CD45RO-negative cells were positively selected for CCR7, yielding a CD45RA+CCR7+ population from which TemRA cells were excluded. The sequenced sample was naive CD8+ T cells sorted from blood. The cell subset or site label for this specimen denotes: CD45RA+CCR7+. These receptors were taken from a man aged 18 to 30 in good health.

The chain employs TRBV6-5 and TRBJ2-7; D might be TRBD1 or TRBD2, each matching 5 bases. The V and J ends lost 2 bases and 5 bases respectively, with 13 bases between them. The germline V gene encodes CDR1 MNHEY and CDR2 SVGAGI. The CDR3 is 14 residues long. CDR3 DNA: TGTGCCAGCAGTTACGACGGGACCCTGGACGAGCAGTACTTC. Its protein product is CASSYDGTLDEQYF.

The CDR3 reads CASSEVLDTDTQYF. In nucleotides, the CDR3 is TGTGCCAGCAGTGAAGTTCTCGACACAGATACGCAGTATTTT. The V and J genes are TRBV2 and TRBJ2-3; D gene unclear. In germline, CDR1 is SNHLY, CDR2 FYNNEI. V was clipped by 1 base and J by 2 bases, with 7 bases between them. This CDR3 comprises 14 residues.

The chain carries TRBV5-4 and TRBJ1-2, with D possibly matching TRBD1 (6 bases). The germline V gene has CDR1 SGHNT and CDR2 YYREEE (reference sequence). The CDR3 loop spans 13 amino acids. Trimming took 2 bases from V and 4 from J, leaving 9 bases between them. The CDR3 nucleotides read TGTGCCAGCAGCTTAGTAGGGGGCTATGGCTACACCTTC. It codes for CASSLVGGYGYTF.

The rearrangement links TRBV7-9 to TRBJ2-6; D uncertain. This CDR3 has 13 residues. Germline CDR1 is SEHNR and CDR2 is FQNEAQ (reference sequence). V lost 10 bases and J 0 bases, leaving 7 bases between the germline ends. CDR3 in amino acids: CATQSSGANVLTF. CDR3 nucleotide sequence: TGTGCCACCCAGAGCTCTGGGGCCAACGTCCTGACTTTC.

The CDR3 nucleotides read TGCGCCAGCAGCCCGGCGTGGCTGGGGAACACTGAAGCTTTCTTT. Translation: CASSPAWLGNTEAFF. The J gene is TRBJ1-1, the V gene TRBV5-1; D unclear. Trimming left V 4 bases short and J 1 base short, with 14 bases between. Per germline, CDR1 SGHRS and CDR2 YFSETQ. The CDR3 spans 15 residues.

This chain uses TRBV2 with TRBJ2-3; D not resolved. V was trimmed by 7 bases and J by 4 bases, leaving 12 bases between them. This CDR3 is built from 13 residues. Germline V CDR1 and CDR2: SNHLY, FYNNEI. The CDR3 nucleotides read TGTGCCAGCATGCAGGTGTCGGCAGATACGCAGTATTTT. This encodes CASMQVSADTQYF.

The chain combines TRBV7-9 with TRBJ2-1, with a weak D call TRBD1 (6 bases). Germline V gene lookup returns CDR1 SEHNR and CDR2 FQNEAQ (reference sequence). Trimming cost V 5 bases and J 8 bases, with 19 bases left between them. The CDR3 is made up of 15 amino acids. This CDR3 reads CASSLTRGSWDEQFF. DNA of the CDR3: TGTGCCAGCAGCCTAACTAGGGGGTCCTGGGATGAGCAGTTCTTC.

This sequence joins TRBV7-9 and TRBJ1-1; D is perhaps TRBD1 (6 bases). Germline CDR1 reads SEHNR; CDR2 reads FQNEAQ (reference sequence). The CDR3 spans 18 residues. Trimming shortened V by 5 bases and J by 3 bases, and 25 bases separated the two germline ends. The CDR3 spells CASSPTKSRGDWDTEAFF. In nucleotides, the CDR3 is TGTGCCAGCAGCCCGACGAAAAGTAGGGGGGATTGGGACACTGAAGCTTTCTTT.

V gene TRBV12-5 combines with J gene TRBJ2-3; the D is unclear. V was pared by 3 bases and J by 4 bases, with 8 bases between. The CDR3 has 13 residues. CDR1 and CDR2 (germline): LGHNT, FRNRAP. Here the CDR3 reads CASGFGVADTQYF. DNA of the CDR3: TGTGCTAGTGGTTTTGGGGTAGCAGATACGCAGTATTTT.

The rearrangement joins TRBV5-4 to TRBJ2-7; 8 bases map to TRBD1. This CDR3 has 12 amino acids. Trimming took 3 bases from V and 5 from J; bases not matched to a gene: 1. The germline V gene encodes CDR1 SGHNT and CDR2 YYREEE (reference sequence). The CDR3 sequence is CASSWTGHEQYF. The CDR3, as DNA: TGTGCCAGCAGCTGGACAGGGCACGAGCAGTACTTC.

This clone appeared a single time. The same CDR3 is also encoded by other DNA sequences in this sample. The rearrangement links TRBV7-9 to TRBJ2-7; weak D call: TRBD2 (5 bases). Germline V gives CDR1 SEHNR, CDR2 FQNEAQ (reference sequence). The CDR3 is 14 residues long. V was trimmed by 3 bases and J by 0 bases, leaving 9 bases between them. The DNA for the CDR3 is TGTGCCAGCAGCTTTAGTGAGGGCTCCTACGAGCAGTACTTC. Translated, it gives CASSFSEGSYEQYF.

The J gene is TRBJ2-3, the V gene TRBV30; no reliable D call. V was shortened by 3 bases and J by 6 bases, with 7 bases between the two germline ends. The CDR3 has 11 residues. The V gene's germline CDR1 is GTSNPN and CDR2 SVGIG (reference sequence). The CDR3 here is CAWSDGDTQYF. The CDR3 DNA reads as TGTGCCTGGAGCGACGGGGATACGCAGTATTTT. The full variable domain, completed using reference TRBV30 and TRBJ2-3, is SQTIHQWPATLVQPVGSPLSLECTVEGTSNPNLYWYRQAAGRGLQLLFYSVGIGQISSEVPQNLSASRPQDRQFILSSKKLLLSDSGFYLCAWSDGDTQYFGPGTRLTVL.

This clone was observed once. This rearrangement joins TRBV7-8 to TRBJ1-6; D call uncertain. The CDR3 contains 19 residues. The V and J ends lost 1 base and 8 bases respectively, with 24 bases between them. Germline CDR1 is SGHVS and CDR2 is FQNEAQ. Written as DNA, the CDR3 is TGTGCCAGCAGCTTAGTAAAGGCTGCTACGGGGTTCGCGGATTCACCCCTCCACTTT. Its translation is CASSLVKAATGFADSPLHF.

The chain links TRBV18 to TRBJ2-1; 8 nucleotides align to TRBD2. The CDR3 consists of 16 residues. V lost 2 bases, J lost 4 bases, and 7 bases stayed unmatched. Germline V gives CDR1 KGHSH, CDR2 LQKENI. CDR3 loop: CASSPGLAGFYNEQFF. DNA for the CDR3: TGTGCCAGCTCACCAGGGCTAGCGGGCTTTTACAATGAGCAGTTCTTC.

The CDR3 loop reads CASSLALAGAGETQYF. The DNA of the CDR3 is TGCGCCAGCAGCTTGGCTCTAGCGGGGGCAGGCGAGACCCAGTACTTC. The V call is TRBV5-1, the J call TRBJ2-5, with 10 bases identical to TRBD2. Germline V gene data show CDR1 as SGHRS and CDR2 as YFSETQ. The CDR3 has 16 amino acids. Unmatched junction bases numbered 7, after V lost 0 bases and J lost 5 bases. Supplemented by reference TRBV5-1 and TRBJ2-5, the full variable domain reads KAGVTQTPRYLIKTRGQQVTLSCSPISGHRSVSWYQQTPGQGLQFLFEYFSETQRNKGNFPGRFSGRQFSNSRSEMNVSTLELGDSALYLCASSLALAGAGETQYFGPGTRLLVL.

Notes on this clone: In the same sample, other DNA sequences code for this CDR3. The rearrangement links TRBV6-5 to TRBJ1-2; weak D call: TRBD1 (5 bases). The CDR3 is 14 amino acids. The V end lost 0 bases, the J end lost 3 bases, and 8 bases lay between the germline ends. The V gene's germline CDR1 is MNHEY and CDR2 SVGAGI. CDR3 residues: CASSYSEGYYGYTF. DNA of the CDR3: TGTGCCAGCAGTTACTCGGAGGGGTACTATGGCTACACCTTC.

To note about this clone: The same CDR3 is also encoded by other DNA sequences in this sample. The chain's CDR3 is CASSVGGTGYEQYF. CDR3 bases: TGTGCCAGCAGCGTAGGGGGAACTGGTTACGAGCAGTACTTC. The rearrangement links TRBV9 to TRBJ2-7; no reliable D call. This CDR3 contains 14 residues. V was shortened by 0 bases and J by 4 bases, with 11 bases between the two germline ends. Per the germline V gene, CDR1 is SGDLS and CDR2 is YYNGEE.

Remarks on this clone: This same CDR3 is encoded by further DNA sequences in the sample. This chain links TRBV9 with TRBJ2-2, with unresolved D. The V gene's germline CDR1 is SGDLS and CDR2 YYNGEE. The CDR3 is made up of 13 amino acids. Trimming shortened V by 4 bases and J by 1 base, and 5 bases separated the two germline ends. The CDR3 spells CASSPQNTGELFF. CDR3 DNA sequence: TGTGCCAGCAGCCCTCAGAACACCGGGGAGCTGTTTTTT. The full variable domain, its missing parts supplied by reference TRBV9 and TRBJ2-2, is DSGVTQTPKHLITATGQRVTLRCSPRSGDLSVYWYQQSLDQGLQFLIQYYNGEERAKGNILERFSAQQFPDLHSELNLSSLELGDSALYFCASSPQNTGELFFGEGSRLTVL.

The CDR3 region has the DNA TGTGCCAGCAGTGACTTGAAGACTAGCGGGAGTCTCTACGAGCAGTACTTC. Translating gives CASSDLKTSGSLYEQYF. The rearrangement links TRBV6-4 to TRBJ2-7; 12 bases match TRBD2. Trimming cost V 1 base and J 3 bases; bases outside gene matches: 7. The germline V gene has CDR1 MRHNA and CDR2 SNTAGT. The CDR3 length is 17 residues.

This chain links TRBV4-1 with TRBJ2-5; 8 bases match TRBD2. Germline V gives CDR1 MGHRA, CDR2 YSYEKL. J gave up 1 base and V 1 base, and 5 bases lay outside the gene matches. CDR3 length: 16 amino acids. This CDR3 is CASSQALGLVQETQYF. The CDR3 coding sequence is TGCGCCAGCAGCCAAGCCCTGGGACTAGTCCAAGAGACCCAGTACTTC.

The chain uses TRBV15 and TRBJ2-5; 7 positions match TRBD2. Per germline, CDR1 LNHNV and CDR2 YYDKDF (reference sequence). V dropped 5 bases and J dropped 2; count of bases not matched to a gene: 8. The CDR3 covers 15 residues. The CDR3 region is CATSYDLAGQETQYF. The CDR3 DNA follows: TGTGCCACCAGCTATGATTTAGCGGGTCAAGAGACCCAGTACTTC.

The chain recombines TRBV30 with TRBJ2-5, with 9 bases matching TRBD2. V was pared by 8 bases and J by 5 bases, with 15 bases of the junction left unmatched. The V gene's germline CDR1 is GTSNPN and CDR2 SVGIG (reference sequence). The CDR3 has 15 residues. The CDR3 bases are TGTGCCGTAGAACGGACTAGCGATGTAGTGGAGACCCAGTACTTC. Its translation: CAVERTSDVVETQYF. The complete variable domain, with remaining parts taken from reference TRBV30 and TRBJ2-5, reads SQTIHQWPATLVQPVGSPLSLECTVEGTSNPNLYWYRQAAGRGLQLLFYSVGIGQISSEVPQNLSASRPQDRQFILSSKKLLLSDSGFYLCAVERTSDVVETQYFGPGTRLLVL.

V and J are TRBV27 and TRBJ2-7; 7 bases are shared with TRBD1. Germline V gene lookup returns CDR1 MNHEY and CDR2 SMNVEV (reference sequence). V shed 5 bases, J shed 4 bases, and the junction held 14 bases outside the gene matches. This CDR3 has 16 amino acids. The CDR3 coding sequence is TGTGCCAGCAGTCTTAGACAGGGTTTATTTGGTTACGAGCAGTACTTC. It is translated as CASSLRQGLFGYEQYF.

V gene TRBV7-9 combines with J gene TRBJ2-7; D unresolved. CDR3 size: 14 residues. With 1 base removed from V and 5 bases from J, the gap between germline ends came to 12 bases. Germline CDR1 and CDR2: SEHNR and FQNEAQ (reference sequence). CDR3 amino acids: CASSLDGATDEQYF. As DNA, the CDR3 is TGTGCCAGCAGCTTAGATGGAGCTACGGACGAGCAGTACTTC.

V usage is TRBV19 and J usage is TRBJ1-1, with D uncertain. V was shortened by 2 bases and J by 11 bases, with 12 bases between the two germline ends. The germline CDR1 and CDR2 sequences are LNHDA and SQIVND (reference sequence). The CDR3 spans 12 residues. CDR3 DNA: TGTGCCAGTAGTATACCCCCCGGTGGCGCTTTCTTT. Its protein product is CASSIPPGGAFF.

The CDR3, as DNA: TGTGCTAGTGGTTTGGGTAGCTTACAAGAGACCCAGTACTTC. Translating gives CASGLGSLQETQYF. The rearrangement joins TRBV12-5 to TRBJ2-5; no firm D call. V was clipped by 1 base and J by 2 bases, with 8 bases between them. The CDR3 sequence is 14 residues long. In germline, CDR1 is LGHNT, CDR2 FRNRAP.

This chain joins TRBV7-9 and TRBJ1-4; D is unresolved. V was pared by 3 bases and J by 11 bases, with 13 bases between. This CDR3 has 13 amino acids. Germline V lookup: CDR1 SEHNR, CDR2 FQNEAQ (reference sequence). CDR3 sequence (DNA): TGTGCCAGCAGCTTGATCGAGGAGAAGAAACTGTTTTTT. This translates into CASSLIEEKKLFF.